Below are 24 T cell receptor beta chains sequenced from a single sample in a study of shared clonotypes between healthy human individuals. The method was immunoSEQ multiplex PCR; TCRdb's version includes in-frame clones alone and lacks a portion of them. Of approximately 2.5 million clones detected, roughly 93% appear once; the ten largest clones hold roughly 0.39%. Material: naive CD4+ T cells from PBMCs. As to subset: CD45RA+ positively selected. The receptors originated from a young man in good health. Some clones in this sample may be carry-over from other donors' samples.

The chain joins TRBV5-1 to TRBJ1-1; 11 bases are a match to TRBD1. This CDR3 has 17 amino acids. V shed 1 base, J shed 4 bases, and the junction held 9 bases outside the gene matches. Germline V gives CDR1 SGHRS, CDR2 YFSETQ. CDR3: CASSLPGTGGIGTEAFF. DNA for the CDR3: TGCGCCAGCAGCTTGCCCGGGACAGGGGGTATCGGCACTGAAGCTTTCTTT. Looking up the rest from reference TRBV5-1 and TRBJ1-1 gives the full variable domain: KAGVTQTPRYLIKTRGQQVTLSCSPISGHRSVSWYQQTPGQGLQFLFEYFSETQRNKGNFPGRFSGRQFSNSRSEMNVSTLELGDSALYLCASSLPGTGGIGTEAFFGQGTRLTVV.

The chain has TRBV18 and TRBJ2-3; tentatively, D is TRBD2 (6 bases). Germline V CDR1 and CDR2: KGHSH, LQKENI. Trimming cost V 4 bases and J 0 bases, with 11 bases left between them. The CDR3 sequence is 15 residues long. DNA for the CDR3: TGTGCCAGCTCACTGGGCCGGGAGAGCACAGATACGCAGTATTTT. Its protein product is CASSLGRESTDTQYF.

For this clone: The same CDR3 can be traced to other DNA sequences in this sample. The V call is TRBV19, the J call TRBJ1-5, with D perhaps matching TRBD1 (6 bases). The ends were cut back, 4 bases at V and 6 bases at J, with 13 bases in the middle. This CDR3 is built from 14 residues. From germline, CDR1 is LNHDA and CDR2 SQIVND (reference sequence). CDR3 nucleotides: TGTGCCAGTAGTACGACAGGCGTGGGTCAGCCCCAGCATTTT. Its protein product is CASSTTGVGQPQHF.

The gene calls are TRBV4-3 and TRBJ2-1; D is undetermined. CDR1 and CDR2 from the germline V gene are LGHNA and YSLEER. This CDR3 has 14 residues. V shed 0 bases and J shed 8 bases, with 11 bases lying between them. As DNA, the CDR3 is TGCGCCAGCAGCCAAGATACCCAAAGGTATGAGCAGTTCTTC. Its translation: CASSQDTQRYEQFF.

The CDR3 is CASSTPTSYEQFF. CDR3 nucleotide sequence: TGTGCCAGCAGCACTCCAACTAGCTATGAGCAGTTCTTC. The chain joins TRBV5-4 to TRBJ2-1, with D possibly TRBD2 on 6 matching bases. The CDR3 is 13 amino acids. V lost 4 bases to trimming and J lost 8 bases, with 13 bases between them. Per germline, CDR1 SGHNT and CDR2 YYREEE (reference sequence).

The rearrangement joins TRBV28 to TRBJ2-3, with 12 bases matching TRBD2. Germline CDR1 MDHEN, CDR2 SYDVKM. The trim removed 0 bases at V and 2 bases at J, leaving 3 bases unmatched. The CDR3 extends over 17 amino acids. The CDR3 here is CASSLWTSGSTTDTQYF. In nucleotides, the CDR3 is TGTGCCAGCAGTTTATGGACTAGCGGGAGCACCACAGATACGCAGTATTTT.

The J gene is TRBJ2-7, the V gene TRBV4-3; TRBD1 matches at 10 bases. Per the germline V gene, CDR1 is LGHNA and CDR2 is YSLEER. V lost 4 bases, J lost 0 bases, and 0 bases stayed unmatched. CDR3 size: 14 residues. CDR3 nucleotide sequence: TGCGCCAGCAGCCGGACAGGGGGCTCCTACGAGCAGTACTTC. Its translation: CASSRTGGSYEQYF.

V gene TRBV29-1 combines with J gene TRBJ2-3, with unresolved D. CDR1 and CDR2 (germline): SQVTM, ANQGSEA. The length of the CDR3 is 13 residues. The V end lost 8 bases, the J end lost 1 base, and 13 bases lay between the germline ends. The CDR3 coding sequence is TGCAGCTTTTGGCTGGGTGGCACAGATACGCAGTATTTT. It encodes CSFWLGGTDTQYF.

This clone was detected once. The chain carries TRBV6-1 and TRBJ2-1; 8 bases are a match to TRBD2. Losses at the gene ends were 5 bases for V and 11 bases for J; bases not matched to a gene: 11. This CDR3 is 14 amino acids long. Germline values: CDR1 MNHNS, CDR2 SASEGT. CDR3 in DNA: TGTGCCAGCAGTACGCGCGAGGCGGGAGGCCAGCAGTTCTTC. Residues: CASSTREAGGQQFF.

The V call is TRBV2, the J call TRBJ2-7; possibly TRBD1 for D (6 bases). Trimming removed 6 bases from V and 3 bases from J, with 15 bases in between. Germline-derived CDR1 and CDR2 are SNHLY and FYNNEI. The CDR3 extends over 14 amino acids. DNA for the CDR3: TGTGCCAGCAGCGATCAGGGGTACCTCTACGAGCAGTACTTC. It translates to CASSDQGYLYEQYF.

The chain combines TRBV6-5 with TRBJ1-2; 8 bases fit TRBD1. Losses at the gene ends were 5 bases for V and 6 bases for J; bases not matched to a gene: 8. Germline CDR1 and CDR2: MNHEY and SVGAGI. The CDR3 contains 14 residues. The DNA of the CDR3 is TGTGCCAGCAGTCCTCCGGACAGGGTGAATGGCTACACCTTC. Translation: CASSPPDRVNGYTF.

The rearrangement uses TRBV28 and TRBJ2-7, with a tentative D call TRBD1 (6 bases). The CDR3 consists of 18 residues. Trimming stripped 5 bases from V and 4 bases from J, with 27 bases between. Looked up from germline, CDR1 is MDHEN and CDR2 is SYDVKM. CDR3 DNA: TGTGCCAGCAGTGTTTTAGTTTTGGGCCAGGGGACGAAGTACGAGCAGTACTTC. This translates into CASSVLVLGQGTKYEQYF.

The J gene is TRBJ2-1, the V gene TRBV27; the D is unclear. CDR3 length equals 16 residues. Trimming stripped 6 bases from V and 4 bases from J, with 19 bases between. CDR1 and CDR2 from the germline V gene are MNHEY and SMNVEV (reference sequence). CDR3 nucleotide sequence: TGTGCCAGCAGGTCACTCTCGGCCCGGCGTTACAATGAGCAGTTCTTC. As protein: CASRSLSARRYNEQFF.

This clone was seen a single time. The chain uses TRBV4-2 and TRBJ1-2; D gene ambiguous. The CDR3 loop spans 15 amino acids. Germline CDR1 and CDR2: LGHNA and YNFKEQ. The germline V and J ends were trimmed by 2 bases and 10 bases, with 20 bases remaining between them. CDR3 nucleotides: TGTGCCAGCAGCCAAAGAGGCGACGAGGCGGATGCCTACACCTTC. Its protein is CASSQRGDEADAYTF.

CDR3 in amino acids: CASLDGNYEQYF. In DNA, the CDR3 is TGTGCCAGCCTAGACGGGAACTACGAGCAGTACTTC. The genes are TRBV28 and TRBJ2-7; D might be TRBD2 (5 bases). The CDR3 has 12 amino acids. CDR1 and CDR2 (germline): MDHEN, SYDVKM. V shed 8 bases and J shed 3 bases, with 11 bases lying between them. The whole variable domain, filled in from reference TRBV28 and TRBJ2-7, reads DVKVTQSSRYLVKRTGEKVFLECVQDMDHENMFWYRQDPGLGLRLIYFSYDVKMKEKGDIPEGYSVSREKKERFSLILESASTNQTSMYLCASLDGNYEQYFGPGTRLTVT.

The chain recombines TRBV7-6 with TRBJ2-4; the D gene is possibly TRBD2 (5 bases). This CDR3 spans 16 amino acids. V lost 3 bases to trimming and J lost 3 bases, with 15 bases between them. Germline V gene sequence: CDR1 SGHVS, CDR2 FNYEAQ. The CDR3 spells CASSFPLRAGKNIQYF. The DNA for the CDR3 is TGTGCCAGCAGCTTCCCTTTGAGGGCTGGCAAAAACATTCAGTACTTC.

The genes are TRBV18 and TRBJ2-5; 7 bases match TRBD1. CDR1 is KGHSH and CDR2 is LQKENI in the germline V gene. The CDR3 contains 16 residues. The V gene end was trimmed by 2 bases and the J gene end by 1 base; junction bases not matched to a gene: 7. The CDR3 nucleotides read TGTGCCAGCTCACCAACGGGACAGAGCTTCCAAGAGACCCAGTACTTC. Translating it yields CASSPTGQSFQETQYF.

This sequence joins TRBV7-7 and TRBJ2-5, with a tentative D call TRBD1 (6 bases). Deletions cut 5 bases from V and 6 bases from J, with 16 bases between. The CDR3 loop spans 14 amino acids. Germline V gives CDR1 SSHAT, CDR2 FNYEAQ (reference sequence). The CDR3 DNA reads as TGTGCCAGCAGCCAAGCAGGGGCCGCAAAGACCCAGTACTTC. Its translation: CASSQAGAAKTQYF.

The chain uses TRBV28 and TRBJ2-6; the match to TRBD1 covers 10 bases. The CDR3 is 17 amino acids. Germline assignment: CDR1 MDHEN and CDR2 SYDVKM. V trimming: 6 bases; J trimming: 5 bases; junction bases outside the gene matches: 10. As DNA, the CDR3 is TGTGCCAGCAGCGCCGGGACAGGGGCCTCGAGGGCCAACGTCCTGACTTTC. It is translated as CASSAGTGASRANVLTF.

The V gene is TRBV5-1, the J gene TRBJ2-5, with 7 bases that match TRBD1. Per germline, CDR1 SGHRS and CDR2 YFSETQ. The V and J ends lost 6 bases and 4 bases, in that order; junction bases with no gene match: 12. The CDR3 is made up of 15 amino acids. This chain's CDR3 is CASTMQGVVGETQYF. CDR3 nucleotide sequence: TGCGCCAGCACCATGCAGGGGGTAGTTGGAGAGACCCAGTACTTC. The whole variable domain, remainder taken from reference TRBV5-1 and TRBJ2-5, is KAGVTQTPRYLIKTRGQQVTLSCSPISGHRSVSWYQQTPGQGLQFLFEYFSETQRNKGNFPGRFSGRQFSNSRSEMNVSTLELGDSALYLCASTMQGVVGETQYFGPGTRLLVL.

About this clone: At the DNA level, this CDR3 is encoded by other sequences in the same sample as well. The chain employs TRBV20-1 and TRBJ1-4, with 7 bases that match TRBD1. Losses at the gene ends were 3 bases for V and 8 bases for J; bases not matched to a gene: 0. The CDR3 runs to 11 residues. From germline, CDR1 is DFQATT and CDR2 SNEGSKA (reference sequence). The CDR3 sequence: CSARDREKLFF. The DNA for the CDR3 is TGCAGTGCTAGGGACAGGGAAAAACTGTTTTTT.

This clone appeared a single time. This chain joins TRBV5-1 and TRBJ2-5; tentatively, D is TRBD1 or TRBD2 (5 bases each). The germline CDR1 and CDR2 sequences are SGHRS and YFSETQ. V shed 0 bases and J shed 1 base, with 13 bases lying between them. The CDR3 runs to 16 residues. CDR3 loop: CASSLVGAMAQETQYF. CDR3 bases: TGCGCCAGCAGCTTGGTCGGGGCGATGGCCCAAGAGACCCAGTACTTC.

This sequence joins TRBV5-4 and TRBJ1-1; D is perhaps TRBD1 (6 bases). V lost 2 bases, J lost 2 bases, and 19 bases lay in between. CDR1 is SGHNT, CDR2 YYREEE, per germline (reference sequence). This CDR3 is built from 17 residues. The CDR3, as DNA: TGTGCCAGCAGCTTTCGGGGGGGCCGGGGGAGTAACACTGAAGCTTTCTTT. Residues: CASSFRGGRGSNTEAFF.

This rearrangement joins TRBV4-3 to TRBJ2-7, with a tentative D call TRBD2 (6 bases). From germline, CDR1 is LGHNA and CDR2 YSLEER. The CDR3 length is 16 residues. With 0 bases removed from V and 4 bases from J, the gap between germline ends came to 16 bases. The CDR3 region has the DNA TGCGCCAGCAGCCAAGATTGGAGGGAAGTAGGGTACGAGCAGTACTTC. Encoded protein: CASSQDWREVGYEQYF.